These 9 T cell receptor beta chains came from one sample sequenced in a study of shared clonotypes between healthy human individuals. TCRdb's table, derived via immunoSEQ multiplex PCR, lists solely in-frame clones and lacks some. This sample has 740,000 or so clones, with less than 80% found just once. Sequencing used memory CD4+ T cells sorted from blood. Subset specified: CD45RA-negative fraction. Source of these receptors: a woman aged 25 to 39 in good health.

This chain joins TRBV5-1 and TRBJ1-4; D is unclear. V lost 5 bases, J lost 4 bases, and 12 bases lay in between. This CDR3 region has 14 residues. In germline, CDR1 is SGHRS, CDR2 YFSETQ. The CDR3 spells CASRSREVNEKLFF. The CDR3 nucleotides are TGCGCCAGCAGAAGTAGGGAGGTTAATGAAAAACTGTTTTTT.

This chain joins TRBV2 and TRBJ2-3, with D perhaps matching TRBD1 (6 bases). CDR1 is SNHLY, CDR2 FYNNEI, per germline. This CDR3 region has 14 residues. Trimming stripped 7 bases from V and 7 bases from J, with 18 bases between. CDR3 protein: CASNGRDNLYTQYF. The CDR3 nucleotides are TGTGCCAGCAACGGACGGGACAACTTATATACGCAGTATTTT.

This chain uses TRBV27 with TRBJ2-7; 7 nucleotides agree with TRBD1. Germline values: CDR1 MNHEY, CDR2 SMNVEV (reference sequence). The trim removed 10 bases at V and 0 bases at J, leaving 12 bases unmatched. This CDR3 is 15 amino acids long. The CDR3 coding sequence is TGTGCCACTACTATTAGGACAGGAACCTCCTACGAGCAGTACTTC. Translation gives CATTIRTGTSYEQYF.

The chain carries TRBV5-5 and TRBJ2-7; no clear D gene. Germline V lookup: CDR1 SGHKS, CDR2 YYEKEE (reference sequence). The V end was cut by 1 base, the J end by 4 bases, with 6 bases between. This CDR3 comprises 12 residues. In DNA, the CDR3 is TGTGCCAGCAGCTTGACAGCTTACGAGCAGTACTTC. Amino acids: CASSLTAYEQYF.

The count of this clone is one. The CDR3 DNA reads as TGTGCCAGTAGTATATCAGGGGTAAGGTACAATGAGCAGTTCTTC. Its translation: CASSISGVRYNEQFF. The chain is built from TRBV19 and TRBJ2-1, with D perhaps TRBD1 (6 bases). Germline V gives CDR1 LNHDA, CDR2 SQIVND (reference sequence). The V end was cut by 2 bases, the J end by 4 bases, with 12 bases between. The CDR3 runs 15 residues.

The chain joins TRBV28 to TRBJ1-1; D call uncertain. Trimming took 1 base from V and 11 from J, leaving 11 bases between them. The CDR3 spans 12 residues. CDR1 is MDHEN, CDR2 SYDVKM, per germline. The CDR3 DNA is TGTGCCAGCAGTTTATCGGGGTTCGAGGCTTTCTTT. Its protein product is CASSLSGFEAFF.

This clone was detected once. The chain has TRBV4-1 and TRBJ1-5, with D unclear. This CDR3 contains 14 residues. Trimming took 4 bases from V and 2 from J, leaving 9 bases between them. Germline values: CDR1 MGHRA, CDR2 YSYEKL. The CDR3 coding sequence is TGCGCCAGCAGCCGAGGATGGGGCAATCAGCCCCAGCATTTT. This gives the protein CASSRGWGNQPQHF.

The chain uses TRBV19 and TRBJ1-3, with D maybe TRBD1 (5 bases). CDR3 length: 15 residues. Germline CDR1 LNHDA, CDR2 SQIVND (reference sequence). V lost 3 bases and J lost 2, with 11 bases in between. The CDR3: CASSIAGGAGNTIYF. Written as DNA, the CDR3 is TGTGCCAGTAGTATTGCCGGGGGAGCTGGAAACACCATATATTTT.

The chain carries TRBV18 and TRBJ2-7, with D possibly TRBD2 on 5 matching bases. Germline V gives CDR1 KGHSH, CDR2 LQKENI. V dropped 3 bases and J dropped 2 bases, with 8 bases sitting between them. CDR3 length: 13 residues. The CDR3: CASSPDGAYEQYF. CDR3 in DNA: TGTGCCAGCTCACCGGACGGGGCCTACGAGCAGTACTTC.